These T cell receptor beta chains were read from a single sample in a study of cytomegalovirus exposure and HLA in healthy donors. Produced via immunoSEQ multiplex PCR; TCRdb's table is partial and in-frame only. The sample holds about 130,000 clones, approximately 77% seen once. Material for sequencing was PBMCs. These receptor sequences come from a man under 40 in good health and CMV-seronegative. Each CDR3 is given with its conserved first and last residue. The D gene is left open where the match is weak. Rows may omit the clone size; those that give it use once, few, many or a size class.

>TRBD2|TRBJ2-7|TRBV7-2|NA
CASSRTRTGGPTYEQYF
TGTGCCAGCAGCCGGACCCGTACGGGAGGCCCAACCTACGAGCAGTACTTC
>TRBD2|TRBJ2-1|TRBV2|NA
CASKGTSGSSYNEQFF
TGTGCCAGCAAAGGGACTAGCGGGAGCTCCTACAATGAGCAGTTCTTC
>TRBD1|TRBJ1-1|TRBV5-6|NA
CASSLGQGRTEAFF
TGTGCCAGCAGCTTGGGACAGGGACGCACTGAAGCTTTCTTT
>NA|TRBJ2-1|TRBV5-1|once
CASSLGDTQDEQFF
TGCGCCAGCAGCTTGGGAGACACTCAAGATGAGCAGTTCTTC
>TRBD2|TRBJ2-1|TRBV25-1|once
CASCRTSGSKNEQFF
TGTGCCAGCTGCCGGACTAGCGGGAGCAAGAATGAGCAGTTCTTC
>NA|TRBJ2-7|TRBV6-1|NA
CASNRKQYF
TGTGCCAGCAACAGAAAACAGTACTTC
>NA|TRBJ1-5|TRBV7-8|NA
CASAGGGNQPQHF
TGTGCCAGCGCGGGAGGGGGCAATCAGCCCCAGCATTTT
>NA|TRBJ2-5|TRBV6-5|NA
CASSPTGQETQYF
TGTGCCAGCAGCCCAACAGGTCAAGAGACCCAGTACTTC
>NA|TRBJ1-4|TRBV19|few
CASSPRTANEKLFF
TGTGCCAGTAGCCCTCGGACAGCGAATGAAAAACTGTTTTTT
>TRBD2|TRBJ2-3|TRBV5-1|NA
CASSLAAGVTDTQYF
TGCGCCAGCAGCTTGGCAGCGGGAGTTACAGATACGCAGTATTTT
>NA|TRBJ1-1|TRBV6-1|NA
CASSEEVVVAFF
TGTGCCAGCAGTGAGGAGGTTGTCGTGGCTTTCTTT
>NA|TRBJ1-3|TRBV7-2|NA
CASSPWGHSGNTIYF
TGTGCCAGCAGCCCCTGGGGCCACTCTGGAAACACCATATATTTT
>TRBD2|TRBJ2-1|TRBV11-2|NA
CASGPSGSRYNEQFF
TGTGCCAGCGGACCTAGCGGGAGTCGCTACAATGAGCAGTTCTTC
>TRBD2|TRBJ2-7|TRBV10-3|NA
CAIKEGGRGRDEQYF
TGTGCCATCAAGGAGGGTGGGAGGGGAAGGGACGAGCAGTACTTC
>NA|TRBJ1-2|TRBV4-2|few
CASSQGRGEAGYTF
TGTGCCAGCAGCCAAGGGCGGGGGGAGGCTGGCTACACCTTC
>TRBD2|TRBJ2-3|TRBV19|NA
CASTPGLGGFHTDTQYF
TGTGCCAGCACCCCGGGACTAGGGGGGTTTCACACAGATACGCAGTATTTT